Shown below are 28 T cell receptor beta chains from a single sample sequenced in a study of vaccination effects on CD4 cells after COVID-19. With the ViraFEST assay, the study expanded antigen-specific CD4+ T cells using viral peptide pools, then sequenced them. Culture proceeded for more than 8 days, and CD4+ T cells were then isolated. Negative nucleocapsid antibody tests before and after vaccination confirmed no previous SARS-CoV-2 infection. No antigen is known for these receptors. Libraries were prepared by immunoSEQ multiplex PCR; TCRdb keeps only in-frame clonotypes and omits some of them. Among 30,000 to 40,000 clones listed, 73% were seen once. The source material was CD4+ T cells from PBMCs cultured with HCoV-OC43 spike peptides, sampled before COVID-19 vaccination. The subset here: HCoV-OC43 spike overlapping peptide pool stimulation. The origin of the receptors is a human donor who received a COVID-19 vaccine.

The chain joins TRBV6-5 to TRBJ1-2; 8 bases match TRBD1. CDR1 is MNHEY and CDR2 is SVGAGI in the germline V gene. The CDR3 contains 15 residues. V was clipped by 7 bases and J by 5 bases; unmatched bases: 12. CDR3 DNA: TGTGCCAGCAAACGCCCCGGACAGGGCCTATATGGCTACACCTTC. The encoded protein is CASKRPGQGLYGYTF.

This chain uses TRBV7-2 with TRBJ2-1, with D perhaps matching TRBD1 (7 bases). V was cut by 3 bases and J by 9 bases, with 12 bases left in between. The CDR3 is 13 amino acids. The germline gives CDR1 SGHTA, CDR2 FQGNSA. DNA for the CDR3: TGTGCCAGCAGCTTCCAGGGGGGCGGTGAGCAGTTCTTC. Encoded protein: CASSFQGGGEQFF.

The gene calls are TRBV5-1 and TRBJ2-2; D perhaps matches TRBD2 (5 bases). The CDR3 runs 13 residues. V was shortened by 5 bases and J by 2 bases, with 7 bases between the two germline ends. The V gene's germline CDR1 is SGHRS and CDR2 YFSETQ. For the CDR3, the DNA is TGCGCCAGCAGTCGGGATAACACCGGGGAGCTGTTTTTT. The encoded protein is CASSRDNTGELFF.

This clone was observed a handful of times. The rearrangement joins TRBV28 to TRBJ1-5; no definite D call. The CDR3 is 18 residues long. Germline V gene lookup returns CDR1 MDHEN and CDR2 SYDVKM. The V end was cut by 2 bases, the J end by 1 base, with 18 bases between. CDR3 region: CASSLGRVPRASNQPQHF. The CDR3 nucleotides read TGTGCCAGCAGTTTAGGGAGGGTCCCGAGGGCGAGCAATCAGCCCCAGCATTTT.

J is TRBJ1-2 and V is TRBV11-2; 7 bases fit TRBD1. The V and J ends lost 4 bases and 0 bases, in that order; junction bases with no gene match: 2. CDR1 and CDR2 from the germline V gene are SGHAT and FQNNGV. This CDR3 has 14 amino acids. The CDR3 here is CASSSRGTNYGYTF. CDR3 nucleotides: TGTGCCAGCAGCTCCAGGGGGACTAACTATGGCTACACCTTC.

The chain has TRBV19 and TRBJ2-7, with D tentatively TRBD2 (5 bases). The CDR3 covers 15 residues. Germline CDR1 and CDR2: LNHDA and SQIVND (reference sequence). Trimming stripped 3 bases from V and 4 bases from J, with 16 bases between. CDR3 sequence reads: CASSISAGEWYEQYF. The CDR3 nucleotides are TGTGCCAGTAGTATTTCGGCCGGGGAATGGTACGAGCAGTACTTC.

V is TRBV1 and J is TRBJ1-1. TRBV1 is described as a pseudogene. This CDR3 has 16 amino acids. This CDR3 is CTSSHRAGEVGTEAFF. CDR3 nucleotides: TGCACCAGCAGCCATAGGGCAGGGGAGGTTGGGACTGAAGCTTTCTTT.

The rearrangement links TRBV9 to TRBJ2-3; TRBD2 matches at 11 bases. Germline assignment: CDR1 SGDLS and CDR2 YYNGEE. The CDR3 sequence is 17 residues long. V was pared by 0 bases and J by 6 bases, with 9 bases of the junction left unmatched. The CDR3 loop is CASSVGGSGGATDTQYF. CDR3 sequence (DNA): TGTGCCAGCAGCGTAGGGGGTAGCGGGGGGGCAACCGATACGCAGTATTTT.

The genes are TRBV7-2 and TRBJ2-5; D might be TRBD2 (6 bases). CDR1 and CDR2 (germline): SGHTA, FQGNSA. Trimming stripped 1 base from V and 7 bases from J, with 7 bases between. There are 12 residues in the CDR3. For the CDR3, the DNA is TGTGCCAGCAGCTTAGGGGGAGGGACCCAGTACTTC. Protein: CASSLGGGTQYF.

V and J are TRBV4-3 and TRBJ1-6, with no clear D. In germline, CDR1 is LGHNA, CDR2 YSLEER. Between the trimmed V and J ends, which lost 1 base and 6 bases, there was a span of 4 bases. CDR3 length equals 13 residues. The CDR3 region has the DNA TGCGCCAGCAGCCAAGCACCTAATTCACCCCTCCACTTT. Protein: CASSQAPNSPLHF.

The J gene is TRBJ2-7, the V gene TRBV3-1 (or the pseudogene TRBV3-2); the match to TRBD2 covers 8 bases. Germline V CDR1 and CDR2: LGHDT, YNNKEL (reference sequence). The CDR3 loop spans 16 amino acids. V trimming: 5 bases; J trimming: 5 bases; junction bases outside the gene matches: 14. The DNA for the CDR3 is TGTGCCAGCAGCTCCTGGGATATAGCGGGATCGCACGAGCAGTACTTC. It codes for CASSSWDIAGSHEQYF.

This sequence joins TRBV18 and TRBJ2-2; D may match TRBD1 or TRBD2 (5 bases each). The germline CDR1 and CDR2 sequences are KGHSH and LQKENI. Deletions cut 8 bases from V and 1 base from J, with 11 bases between. This CDR3 has 14 residues. The CDR3 reads CASGRERNTGELFF. The CDR3 DNA reads TGTGCCAGCGGCAGGGAGAGGAACACCGGGGAGCTGTTTTTT.

J is TRBJ1-2 and V is TRBV19, with TRBD1 identical over 7 bases. Germline loops: CDR1 LNHDA, CDR2 SQIVND (reference sequence). This CDR3 is built from 16 residues. Trimming at V came to 4 bases and at J to 4 bases, leaving 12 bases not matched to a gene. The CDR3 sequence: CASSSTGQEGLYGYTF. CDR3 coding DNA: TGTGCCAGTAGTAGCACCGGACAGGAGGGCCTCTATGGCTACACCTTC. The full variable domain, rest sourced from reference TRBV19 and TRBJ1-2, is DGGITQSPKYLFRKEGQNVTLSCEQNLNHDAMYWYRQDPGQGLRLIYYSQIVNDFQKGDIAEGYSVSREKKESFPLTVTSAQKNPTAFYLCASSSTGQEGLYGYTFGSGTRLTVV.

This clone has just a few counts. V is TRBV7-2 and J is TRBJ1-1, with 10 bases that match TRBD1. Germline-derived CDR1 and CDR2 are SGHTA and FQGNSA. With 1 base clipped from V and 10 bases from J, the junction kept 3 bases outside the gene matches. The CDR3 runs to 13 residues. CDR3 sequence (DNA): TGTGCCAGCAGCTTAGGGACAGGGGGAATAGCTTTCTTT. Protein sequence: CASSLGTGGIAFF.

This clone was found a few times. The genes are TRBV18 and TRBJ1-3, with a tentative D call TRBD1 (5 bases). With 3 bases removed from V and 8 bases from J, the gap between germline ends came to 17 bases. The CDR3 has 15 amino acids. Germline CDR1 is KGHSH and CDR2 is LQKENI. In DNA, the CDR3 is TGTGCCAGCTCACCGAGGCCGCCAGGGATAGACACCATATATTTT. This gives the protein CASSPRPPGIDTIYF. Full variable domain (outside the CDR3, taken from reference TRBV18 and TRBJ1-3): NAGVMQNPRHLVRRRGQEARLRCSPMKGHSHVYWYRQLPEEGLKFMVYLQKENIIDESGMPKERFSAEFPKEGPSILRIQQVVRGDSAAYFCASSPRPPGIDTIYFGEGSWLTVV.

This chain uses TRBV18 with TRBJ2-6; D possibly matches TRBD1 or TRBD2 (6 bases each). This CDR3 has 19 residues. The V and J ends lost 6 bases and 1 base respectively, with 22 bases between them. Germline CDR1 and CDR2: KGHSH and LQKENI. The CDR3 sequence: CASSTRGGGSISGANVLTF. Here the CDR3 DNA reads TGTGCCAGCTCGACACGTGGAGGGGGGTCTATATCTGGGGCCAACGTCCTGACTTTC.

The chain employs TRBV6-5 and TRBJ2-7, with D possibly matching TRBD1 (6 bases). Germline V gene lookup returns CDR1 MNHEY and CDR2 SVGAGI. The CDR3 has 13 amino acids. V was pared by 6 bases and J by 3 bases, with 12 bases between. Written as DNA, the CDR3 is TGTGCCAGCAGCCAAGGACAGTACTACGAGCAGTACTTC. It is translated as CASSQGQYYEQYF.

This clone was seen just once. The V call is TRBV6-5, the J call TRBJ2-7, with TRBD1 identical over 7 bases. CDR3 length equals 15 residues. Germline CDR1 MNHEY, CDR2 SVGAGI. J was trimmed by 5 bases and V by 0 bases; bases with no gene match: 7. CDR3 loop: CASSYSYGQADEQYF. CDR3 bases: TGTGCCAGCAGTTACTCGTACGGACAGGCGGACGAGCAGTACTTC.

The chain recombines TRBV11-2 with TRBJ2-3; a weak D match, TRBD2 (5 bases). CDR1 and CDR2 (germline): SGHAT, FQNNGV. This CDR3 contains 13 residues. V shed 0 bases and J shed 11 bases, with 12 bases lying between them. The CDR3 DNA reads as TGTGCCAGCAGCTTAGATGGTCGCCGGGGGCAGTATTTT. It yields the protein CASSLDGRRGQYF.

The gene calls are TRBV5-1 and TRBJ2-5; 7 bases are shared with TRBD2. J lost 1 base, V lost 4 bases, and 13 bases had no gene match. CDR3 length: 17 residues. From germline, CDR1 is SGHRS and CDR2 YFSETQ. CDR3 residues: CASSLPTTAGVQETQYF. CDR3 nucleotide sequence: TGCGCCAGCAGCCTACCCACTACGGCGGGGGTCCAAGAGACCCAGTACTTC.

The chain uses TRBV7-2 and TRBJ2-7; D is ambiguous. In germline, CDR1 is SGHTA, CDR2 FQGNSA. Deletions cut 2 bases from V and 0 bases from J, with 5 bases between. CDR3 size: 13 residues. The chain's CDR3 is CASSLMGSYEQYF. CDR3 sequence (DNA): TGTGCCAGCAGCTTAATGGGCTCCTACGAGCAGTACTTC. The full variable domain, rest sourced from reference TRBV7-2 and TRBJ2-7, is GAGVSQSPSNKVTEKGKDVELRCDPISGHTALYWYRQSLGQGLEFLIYFQGNSAPDKSGLPSDRFSAERTGGSVSTLTIQRTQQEDSAVYLCASSLMGSYEQYFGPGTRLTVT.

This clone has a handful of counts. The gene calls are TRBV5-1 and TRBJ2-2; possible D gene TRBD2, 5 bases. V lost 6 bases to trimming and J lost 5 bases, with 11 bases between them. There are 13 residues in the CDR3. The germline CDR1 and CDR2 sequences are SGHRS and YFSETQ. The CDR3 region is CASTPSGTGELFF. CDR3 nucleotides: TGCGCCAGCACCCCGTCGGGGACCGGGGAGCTGTTTTTT.

This clone was counted only a few times. The CDR3 protein is CASSEWAGTTEAFF. The DNA for the CDR3 is TGTGCCAGCAGTGAATGGGCCGGGACCACTGAAGCTTTCTTT. The chain employs TRBV6-1 and TRBJ1-1, with a possible D match to TRBD1 (5 bases). Between the trimmed V and J ends, which lost 2 bases and 4 bases, there was a span of 11 bases. This CDR3 region has 14 residues. Per the germline V gene, CDR1 is MNHNS and CDR2 is SASEGT.

V and J are TRBV18 and TRBJ1-2; D not resolved. CDR3 length: 14 residues. Germline loops: CDR1 KGHSH, CDR2 LQKENI. Between the trimmed V and J ends, which lost 6 bases and 1 base, there was a span of 12 bases. The CDR3 nucleotides read TGTGCCAGCTCGCCTGGTCAAGATAACTATGGCTACACCTTC. As protein: CASSPGQDNYGYTF.

The rearrangement uses TRBV3-1 (or the pseudogene TRBV3-2) and TRBJ1-4, with unresolved D. Germline V gene sequence: CDR1 LGHDT, CDR2 YNNKEL (reference sequence). This CDR3 spans 13 amino acids. Trimming pared 3 bases from V and 10 bases from J, leaving 12 bases between. CDR3 nucleotides: TGTGCCAGCAGCCACATTTCGTCAGGAAAACTGTTTTTT. Translated: CASSHISSGKLFF.

CDR3 amino acids: CASSMLKTGSGYTF. The CDR3 nucleotides are TGTGCCAGTAGTATGTTAAAAACAGGGTCTGGCTACACCTTC. The gene calls are TRBV19 and TRBJ1-2, with D perhaps TRBD1 (6 bases). Germline V CDR1 and CDR2: LNHDA, SQIVND (reference sequence). CDR3 length equals 14 residues. V dropped 3 bases and J dropped 7 bases, with 15 bases sitting between them.

This chain uses TRBV10-3 with TRBJ2-7; D possibly matches TRBD1 or TRBD2 (7 bases each). This CDR3 region has 13 residues. In germline, CDR1 is ENHRY, CDR2 SYGVKD. V dropped 9 bases and J dropped 7 bases, with 19 bases sitting between them. Here the CDR3 reads CAMGGTAPGEQYF. The CDR3 nucleotides read TGTGCCATGGGGGGGACAGCCCCAGGAGAGCAGTACTTC.

This chain links TRBV6-5 with TRBJ1-4; 8 nucleotides agree with TRBD1. Germline CDR1 MNHEY, CDR2 SVGAGI. J was trimmed by 8 bases and V by 5 bases; bases with no gene match: 10. This CDR3 has 15 residues. The DNA of the CDR3 is TGTGCCAGCAGTCCGACAGGGGCCCCTTCGGAAAAACTGTTTTTT. The encoded protein is CASSPTGAPSEKLFF.